This is a list of T cell receptor beta chains from one sample in a study of post-analysis software for immune sequencing data. TCRdb recomputed calls from the PCR reads with MiXCR, one row per CDR3 protein. The table shows under 900,000 distinct CDR3 sequences, with around 50% occurring only once. Sample: blood. These receptor sequences come from a girl aged 5 to 17 with multiple sclerosis. CDR3s leave out the opening cysteine and the closing phenylalanine or tryptophan. Fields, in order: V gene, J gene, CDR3 length, CDR3 protein.

>TRBV7-3|TRBJ2-1|16
ASSSQKQGAKALNEQF
>TRBV9|TRBJ1-2|12
ASSVEGREHGYT
>TRBV20-1|TRBJ2-5|10
SASGPGEEQY
>TRBV15|TRBJ2-4|13
ATSNLGGGKNIQY
>TRBV7-3|TRBJ2-3|13
ASSSNRAGTDTQY
>TRBV6-1|TRBJ2-7|12
ASSEAPPVLEQY
>TRBV2|TRBJ2-3|14
ASSYDRGPLPGTQY
>TRBV3-1|TRBJ1-2|13
ASSPTQGRGYGYT
>TRBV7-9|TRBJ2-7|9
ASSSYLEQY
>TRBV20-1|TRBJ2-3|15
SALGTSGGFLSDTQY
>TRBV7-9|TRBJ2-5|15
ASSLQRFAGDKETQY
>TRBV5-1|TRBJ2-1|16
ASSPTEVSGRYYNEQF
>TRBV4-1|TRBJ2-2|13
ASSQGEGNTGELF
>TRBV7-2|TRBJ1-4|13
ASSPLRGGGGKLF
>TRBV7-2|TRBJ1-2|14
ASSSGWDGGNYGYT
>TRBV9|TRBJ2-5|13
ASSVVDRAWETQY
>TRBV7-9|TRBJ2-7|11
ASSPGPYYEQY
>TRBV5-1|TRBJ1-2|15
ASSTGQGAPGGYGYT
>TRBV7-9|TRBJ2-7|14
ASSRTRGPIGDEQY
>TRBV9|TRBJ2-3|11
ASSQGATDTQY
>TRBV7-9|TRBJ1-2|12
ASTPGQGNYGYT
>TRBV27|TRBJ2-3|13
ASSPLARVTDTQY
>TRBV27|TRBJ1-6|12
ASRIFGSNSPLH
>TRBV6-6|TRBJ2-5|12
ASTTIRVGETQY
>TRBV11-2|TRBJ1-5|13
ASSLSTHSNQPQH
>TRBV27|TRBJ1-5|11
ASSLECGQPQH
>TRBV20-1|TRBJ2-5|12
SASGPLVRETQY
>TRBV5-1|TRBJ2-5|12
ASSYGTAQETQY
>TRBV18|.|11
ASSPPHRETQY
>TRBV20-1|TRBJ2-5|17
SSLRTPQAGGQFQETQY